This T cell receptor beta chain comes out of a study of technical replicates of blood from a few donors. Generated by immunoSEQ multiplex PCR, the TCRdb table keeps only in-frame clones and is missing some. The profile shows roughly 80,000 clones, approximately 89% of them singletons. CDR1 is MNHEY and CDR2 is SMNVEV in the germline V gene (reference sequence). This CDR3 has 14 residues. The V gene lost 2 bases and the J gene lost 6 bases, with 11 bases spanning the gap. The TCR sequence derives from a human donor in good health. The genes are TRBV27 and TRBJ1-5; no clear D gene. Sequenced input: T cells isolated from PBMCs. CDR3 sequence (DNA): TGTGCCAGCAGTTTAAAGTCAAGAGTTCAGCCCCAGCATTTT. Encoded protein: CASSLKSRVQPQHF.